The rows below give T cell receptor beta chains drawn from one sample of a study of T cells after yellow fever vaccination. Via MiXCR, TCRdb re-called the 5' RACE reads, giving one row per CDR3 protein. Of approximately 120,000 distinct CDR3 sequences listed, roughly 6.7% are singletons. The sequences come from CD4+ T cells sorted from PBMCs, collected roughly 10 days after the first yellow fever vaccination. The origin of the receptors is a man between 18 and 35 years old who received the YFV17D yellow fever vaccine. CDR3s include the opening cysteine and the closing phenylalanine or tryptophan. The D gene is left open where the match is weak. Expanded clones are given a class, and other clones once, few, many or no size at all.

v_call: TRBV12-3/TRBV12-4
j_call: TRBJ2-1
cdr3_length: 16
d_call: TRBD1
clone_size: NA
cdr3_nt: TGTGCCAGCAGATCCCTCCGGGACAGGGTATACAATGAGCAGTTCTTC
cdr3_aa: CASRSLRDRVYNEQFF

v_call: TRBV20-1
j_call: TRBJ1-6
cdr3_length: 15
d_call: NA
clone_size: many
cdr3_nt: TGCAGTGCTAGAGCCTCCGGCCTGACCTATTCACCCCTCCACTTT
cdr3_aa: CSARASGLTYSPLHF

v_call: TRBV5-1
j_call: TRBJ1-3
cdr3_length: 16
d_call: TRBD1
clone_size: many
cdr3_nt: TGCGCCAGCAGCTTGGGACGGACAGGGTCCGGAAACACCATATATTTT
cdr3_aa: CASSLGRTGSGNTIYF

v_call: TRBV7-2
j_call: TRBJ2-5
cdr3_length: 13
d_call: NA
clone_size: many
cdr3_nt: TGTGCCAGCAGCTTATCTGGCCAAGAGACCCAGTACTTC
cdr3_aa: CASSLSGQETQYF

v_call: TRBV4-2
j_call: TRBJ2-1
cdr3_length: 16
d_call: NA
clone_size: few
cdr3_nt: TGTGCCAGCAGCCAAGTGTCAGGGGGGGCCCCCAATGAGCAGTTCTTC
cdr3_aa: CASSQVSGGAPNEQFF

v_call: TRBV27
j_call: TRBJ2-1
cdr3_length: 11
d_call: NA
clone_size: few
cdr3_nt: TGTGCCAGCAGTAGTGGGGGACCCCAGTTCTTC
cdr3_aa: CASSSGGPQFF

v_call: TRBV7-2
j_call: TRBJ2-7
cdr3_length: 13
d_call: NA
clone_size: many
cdr3_nt: TGTGCCAGCAGTAGACTTGGAGCCTACGAGCAGTACTTC
cdr3_aa: CASSRLGAYEQYF

v_call: TRBV4-3
j_call: TRBJ2-1
cdr3_length: 16
d_call: NA
clone_size: many
cdr3_nt: TGCGCCAGCAGCCAAGGAGGCAGGGCCTACCCAGGAGCGCAGTTCTTC
cdr3_aa: CASSQGGRAYPGAQFF

v_call: TRBV12-3/TRBV12-4
j_call: TRBJ2-5
cdr3_length: 15
d_call: NA
clone_size: many
cdr3_nt: TGTGCCAGCAGACCGGGACCCGGGCCTGGGGAGACCCAGTACTTC
cdr3_aa: CASRPGPGPGETQYF

v_call: TRBV12-3/TRBV12-4
j_call: TRBJ2-2
cdr3_length: 12
d_call: NA
clone_size: many
cdr3_nt: TGTGCCAACAGTCTCAGCACCGGGGAGCTGTTTTTT
cdr3_aa: CANSLSTGELFF

v_call: TRBV6-1
j_call: TRBJ2-1
cdr3_length: 19
d_call: NA
clone_size: few
cdr3_nt: TGTGCCAGCAGTCCCCGACCCGGGGGCACGACCCGCGACTACAATGAGCAGTTCTTC
cdr3_aa: CASSPRPGGTTRDYNEQFF

v_call: TRBV5-1
j_call: TRBJ2-1
cdr3_length: 14
d_call: NA
clone_size: many
cdr3_nt: TGCGCCAGCAGCCAGCAAGGAGTAGACAATGAGCAGTTCTTC
cdr3_aa: CASSQQGVDNEQFF

v_call: TRBV7-2
j_call: TRBJ1-1
cdr3_length: 14
d_call: NA
clone_size: many
cdr3_nt: TGTGCCAGCAGCCTACGAAACTCGAACACTGAAGCTTTCTTT
cdr3_aa: CASSLRNSNTEAFF

v_call: TRBV14
j_call: TRBJ1-2
cdr3_length: 17
d_call: TRBD1
clone_size: many
cdr3_nt: TGTGCCAGCAGCCAAGGCCTAGGCAGGGGGCCCAACTATGGCTACACCTTC
cdr3_aa: CASSQGLGRGPNYGYTF

v_call: TRBV6-2/TRBV6-3
j_call: TRBJ2-5
cdr3_length: 15
d_call: NA
clone_size: few
cdr3_nt: TGTGCCAGCAGTGCCGGGTCCGAGGGATGGGAGACCCAGTACTTC
cdr3_aa: CASSAGSEGWETQYF

v_call: TRBV7-6
j_call: TRBJ1-3
cdr3_length: 18
d_call: NA
clone_size: many
cdr3_nt: TGTGCCAGCAGCTTATCCCCTCCCGCAGGGATCTCTGGAAACACCATATATTTT
cdr3_aa: CASSLSPPAGISGNTIYF

v_call: TRBV10-3
j_call: TRBJ1-6
cdr3_length: 13
d_call: NA
clone_size: many
cdr3_nt: TGTGCCATCAGTGAGTTGGCGGATTCACCCCTCCACTTT
cdr3_aa: CAISELADSPLHF

v_call: TRBV6-5
j_call: TRBJ2-5
cdr3_length: 14
d_call: NA
clone_size: many
cdr3_nt: TGTGCCAGCAGTTTTACAGGCATCCAAGAGACCCAGTACTTC
cdr3_aa: CASSFTGIQETQYF

v_call: TRBV4-1
j_call: TRBJ1-2
cdr3_length: 19
d_call: TRBD1
clone_size: NA
cdr3_nt: TGCGCCAGCAGTCGAGCGGAATCCGGGACAGGAGCTCGTTGGTATGGCTACACCTTC
cdr3_aa: CASSRAESGTGARWYGYTF

v_call: TRBV12-3/TRBV12-4
j_call: TRBJ2-1
cdr3_length: 13
d_call: TRBD2
clone_size: many
cdr3_nt: TGTGCCAGCAGTTTGTGGGGGGGCAATGAGCAGTTCTTC
cdr3_aa: CASSLWGGNEQFF

v_call: TRBV23-1
j_call: TRBJ2-5
cdr3_length: 13
d_call: NA
clone_size: NA
cdr3_nt: TGCGCCAGCAGTCAATTAGGATGGGAGACCCAGTACTTC
cdr3_aa: CASSQLGWETQYF

v_call: TRBV5-1
j_call: TRBJ2-7
cdr3_length: 15
d_call: TRBD2
clone_size: many
cdr3_nt: TGCGCCAGCAGCTCCACGACTAGCGGGGCCGACGAGCAGTACTTC
cdr3_aa: CASSSTTSGADEQYF

v_call: TRBV2
j_call: TRBJ2-3
cdr3_length: 18
d_call: TRBD2
clone_size: NA
cdr3_nt: TGTGCCTTCAGTCTCCTGGCGGGGGGTCTTCCAGGGGCAGATACGCAGTATTTT
cdr3_aa: CAFSLLAGGLPGADTQYF

v_call: TRBV6-2/TRBV6-3
j_call: TRBJ1-1
cdr3_length: 15
d_call: TRBD1
clone_size: many
cdr3_nt: TGTGCCAGCAACGTAGGACAGGGGACTAACACTGAAGCTTTCTTT
cdr3_aa: CASNVGQGTNTEAFF

v_call: TRBV7-2
j_call: TRBJ2-2
cdr3_length: 14
d_call: NA
clone_size: NA
cdr3_nt: TGTGCCAGCAGCTTGATCCGGGACACCGGGGAGCTGTTTTTT
cdr3_aa: CASSLIRDTGELFF

v_call: TRBV20-1
j_call: TRBJ2-5
cdr3_length: 13
d_call: NA
clone_size: many
cdr3_nt: TGCAGTCCCAGGGAAGGGAATGGGGAGACCCAGTACTTC
cdr3_aa: CSPREGNGETQYF

v_call: TRBV6-5
j_call: TRBJ2-3
cdr3_length: 14
d_call: TRBD2
clone_size: many
cdr3_nt: TGTGCCAGCAGCCACGGGGGGGCCCCAGATACGCAGTATTTT
cdr3_aa: CASSHGGAPDTQYF

v_call: TRBV20-1
j_call: TRBJ2-5
cdr3_length: 12
d_call: NA
clone_size: many
cdr3_nt: TGCAGTGCCGGTTCCCGGGTAGAGACCCAGTACTTC
cdr3_aa: CSAGSRVETQYF

v_call: TRBV7-6
j_call: TRBJ2-5
cdr3_length: 12
d_call: NA
clone_size: many
cdr3_nt: TGTGCCAGCAGCTACAAAGAAGAGACCCAGTACTTC
cdr3_aa: CASSYKEETQYF

v_call: TRBV7-2
j_call: TRBJ2-1
cdr3_length: 14
d_call: NA
clone_size: many
cdr3_nt: TGTGCCAGCAGCTTATCGGGCAGGGCGAATGAGCAGTTCTTC
cdr3_aa: CASSLSGRANEQFF

v_call: TRBV15
j_call: TRBJ1-1
cdr3_length: 14
d_call: NA
clone_size: few
cdr3_nt: TGTGCCACCAGCAGAGGGACGGGTAGTCTCTTCGATTTCTTT
cdr3_aa: CATSRGTGSLFDFF

v_call: TRBV6-1
j_call: TRBJ1-5
cdr3_length: 16
d_call: NA
clone_size: NA
cdr3_nt: TGTGCCAGCAGCCTACGGGTGGCAGTTAGCAATCAGCCCCAGCATTTT
cdr3_aa: CASSLRVAVSNQPQHF